These T cell receptor beta chains were read from a single sample in a study of T cells in Graves' hyperthyroidism and ophthalmopathy. MiXCR, run by TCRdb on the multiplex PCR reads, gives a single entry per CDR3 protein. The table lists around 700,000 distinct CDR3 sequences, 18% of them singletons. Sequencing was performed on blood. The receptor set was obtained from a woman in her forties or fifties with Graves' hyperthyroidism that later progressed to Graves' ophthalmopathy. The CDR3 runs from the conserved cysteine through the conserved F or W. D genes are given only for firm matches. Only some rows state a clone size, as once, few, many or a class for expanded clones.

j_call,v_call,d_call,clone_size,cdr3_nt,cdr3_aa
TRBJ1-1,TRBV18,TRBD1,NA,TGTGCCAGCTCACCGCAGTCCGGGACAGGTGACACTGAAGCTTTCTTT,CASSPQSGTGDTEAFF
TRBJ2-3,TRBV12-3/TRBV12-4,NA,NA,TGTGCCAGCACTCCGTCTAGCACAGATACGCAGTATTTT,CASTPSSTDTQYF
TRBJ1-1,TRBV20-1,NA,few,TGCAGTGCTAGAGATCTCTCCGGGCTTTTGGAAGCTTTCTTT,CSARDLSGLLEAFF
TRBJ2-1,TRBV2,NA,NA,TGTGCCAGCAGTGAACGTGGGGCAGGGAGGAATGAGCAGTTCTTC,CASSERGAGRNEQFF
TRBJ1-1,TRBV3-1,NA,many,TGTGCCAGCAGCCACACTAGCGAGTTTCTAAGGGCTTTCTTT,CASSHTSEFLRAFF
TRBJ2-1,TRBV5-1,TRBD2,NA,TGTGCCAGCAGCAGCTGGGAGGGCACTACCAATGAGCAGTTCTTC,CASSSWEGTTNEQFF
TRBJ1-1,TRBV4-1,NA,NA,TGCGCCAGCAGCACCCAGCTGGGGATGAACACTGAAGCTTTCTTT,CASSTQLGMNTEAFF
TRBJ1-1,TRBV6-1,NA,many,TGTGCCAGCAGTCCGGTGGACAGACTGAACACTGAAGCTTTCTTT,CASSPVDRLNTEAFF
TRBJ2-3,TRBV12-3/TRBV12-4,NA,few,TGTGCCAGCAGTTGGGGGGTTGCGCAGTATTTT,CASSWGVAQYF
TRBJ2-2,TRBV11-2,TRBD2,many,TGTGCCAGCAGACCCCCCCGGCGGGGGAGAACCGGGGAGCTGTTTTTT,CASRPPRRGRTGELFF
TRBJ1-1,TRBV9,TRBD1,few,TGTGCCAGCAGCGGAGGGGCAGACAGGGTCGAGACTGAAGCTTTCTTT,CASSGGADRVETEAFF
TRBJ1-1,TRBV7-3,NA,NA,TGTGCCAGCAGCTTACTCAGAGACACTGAAGCTTTCTTT,CASSLLRDTEAFF
TRBJ1-5,TRBV10-3,TRBD1,NA,TGTGCCATCCGGGACAGGGGTGGTCAGCCCCAGCATTTT,CAIRDRGGQPQHF
TRBJ2-2,TRBV2,NA,NA,TGTGCCAGCAGTGAACTGCCCGAACCCGGGGAGCTGTTTTTT,CASSELPEPGELFF
TRBJ2-3,TRBV6-5,NA,NA,TGTGCCAGCAGTTACTCGATATGGGGCGCCAGGACAGATACGCAGTATTTT,CASSYSIWGARTDTQYF
TRBJ1-2,TRBV20-1,TRBD1,NA,TGCAGTGCTAGGAGGCGACCGGGACAGGGCTACACCTTC,CSARRRPGQGYTF
TRBJ2-5,TRBV6-1,TRBD1,NA,TGTGCCACCAGAAGGGACAGTCCCGGGACAGGGAGGGAGACCCAGTACTTC,CATRRDSPGTGRETQYF
TRBJ1-3,TRBV30,NA,NA,TGTGCCTGGAGTGTTCCCCTCGGGACCGGAGGAAACACCATATATTTT,CAWSVPLGTGGNTIYF
TRBJ2-7,TRBV2,TRBD1,NA,TGTGCCAGCAGTTTAATTAGGGACAGGGTCTACGAGCAGTACTTC,CASSLIRDRVYEQYF
TRBJ1-1,TRBV6-2/TRBV6-3,NA,NA,TGTGCCAGCAGTTTTGTGTCAGGGGACACTGAAGCTTTCTTT,CASSFVSGDTEAFF
TRBJ2-7,TRBV20-1,TRBD1,many,TGCAGTGCTAAAGGGACAGGGCCCTCCTACGAGCAGTACTTC,CSAKGTGPSYEQYF
TRBJ1-1,TRBV2,NA,many,TGTGCCAGCAACTTAAAGAGAGGAGTTGAAGCTTTCTTT,CASNLKRGVEAFF
TRBJ2-1,TRBV19,TRBD2,NA,TGTGCCAGTAGTATTCGGAGCGGGGGGGTTACATTCGATGAGCAGTTCTTC,CASSIRSGGVTFDEQFF
TRBJ2-3,TRBV20-1,TRBD1,NA,TGCAGTGCTAGGGGGACAGGCACAGATACGCAGTATTTT,CSARGTGTDTQYF
TRBJ2-5,TRBV11-2,TRBD2,few,TGTGCCAGCAGCAGAGGACTAGCTCCGAAAGAGACCCAGTACTTC,CASSRGLAPKETQYF
TRBJ2-5,TRBV7-9,NA,NA,TGTGCCAGCAGCGACACCCGGACAGAAGAGACCCAGTACTTC,CASSDTRTEETQYF
TRBJ2-2,TRBV7-8,TRBD1,NA,TGTGCCAGCAGCGCCGGGACAGGGTCGGCCGGGGAGCTGTTTTTT,CASSAGTGSAGELFF
TRBJ1-5,TRBV6-2/TRBV6-3,NA,many,TGTGCCAGCGCGGTATGGGGGGGGGGCAATCAGCCCCAGCATTTT,CASAVWGGGNQPQHF
TRBJ2-3,TRBV27,TRBD1,NA,TGTGCCAGCACCGATCCGGGACAGGGGGTAGATACGCAGTATTTT,CASTDPGQGVDTQYF
TRBJ1-2,TRBV27,NA,few,TGTGCCAGCACCCCGACGGGGTCTTGGTATGGCTACACCTTC,CASTPTGSWYGYTF